The source of this T cell receptor (beta chain) is a study of blood T cell repertoires in COVID-19. Study-level background: Sources were T cells, B-cell-depleted T cells, or PBMCs; the material itself was cDNA or gDNA.

In the study's own analysis: Reference gene primer amplification gave nucleated cell count estimates. Assay used: immunoSEQ multiplex PCR; TCRdb lists only in-frame clones, some missing. Clonal size and the V and J genes are those of that table, whereas D and trimming came from the DNA. The repertoire holds about 170,000 clones, with 83% as singletons. With 2 bases clipped from V and 3 bases from J, the junction kept 9 bases outside the gene matches. The V gene's germline CDR1 is LGHDT and CDR2 YNNKEL (reference sequence). The CDR3 is made up of 17 amino acids. The TCR originated in a woman of 80 years or more with acute or convalescent COVID-19. The sample taken for sequencing was peripheral blood. The chain is built from TRBV3-1 (or the pseudogene TRBV3-2) and TRBJ2-7; 11 bases fit TRBD2. The CDR3 is CASSQWGGTSGFYEQYF. The DNA for the CDR3 is TGTGCCAGCAGCCAATGGGGCGGGACTAGCGGATTCTACGAGCAGTACTTC.